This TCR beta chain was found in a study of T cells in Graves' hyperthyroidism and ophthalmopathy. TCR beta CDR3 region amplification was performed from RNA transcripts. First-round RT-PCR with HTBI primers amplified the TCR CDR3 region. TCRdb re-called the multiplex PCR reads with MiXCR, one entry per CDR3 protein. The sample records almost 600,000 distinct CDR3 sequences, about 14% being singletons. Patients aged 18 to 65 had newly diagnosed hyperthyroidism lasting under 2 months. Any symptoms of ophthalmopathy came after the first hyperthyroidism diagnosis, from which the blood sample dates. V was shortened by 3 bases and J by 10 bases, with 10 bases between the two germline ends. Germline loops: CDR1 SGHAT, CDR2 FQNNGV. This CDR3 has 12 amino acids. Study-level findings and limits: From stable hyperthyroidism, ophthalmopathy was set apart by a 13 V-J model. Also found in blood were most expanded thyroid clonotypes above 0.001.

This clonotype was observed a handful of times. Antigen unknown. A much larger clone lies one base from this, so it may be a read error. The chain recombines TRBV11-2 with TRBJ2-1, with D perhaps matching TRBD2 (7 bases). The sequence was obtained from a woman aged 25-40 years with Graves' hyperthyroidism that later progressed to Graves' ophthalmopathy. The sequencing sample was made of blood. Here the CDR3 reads CASSFGGQEQFF. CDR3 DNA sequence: TGTGCCAGCAGCTTCGGGGGGCAAGAGCAGTTCTTC.